The 14 T cell receptor beta chains below come from one sample, sequenced in a study of cytomegalovirus exposure and HLA in healthy donors. 60 Vbeta and 13 Jbeta primers were used in PCR. Produced via immunoSEQ multiplex PCR; TCRdb's table is partial and in-frame only. The table lists about 150,000 clones, roughly 82% of them singletons. Sequences were obtained from PBMCs. These TCRs come from a woman in her fifties or sixties in good health and CMV-seropositive.

The rearrangement links TRBV6-5 to TRBJ2-1; 9 bases agree with TRBD2. The CDR3 loop spans 15 amino acids. Unmatched junction bases numbered 6, after V lost 6 bases and J lost 3 bases. The V gene's germline CDR1 is MNHEY and CDR2 SVGAGI. As DNA, the CDR3 is TGTGCCAGCAGGAGCGGGGGGAGTATCTACAATGAGCAGTTCTTC. It specifies CASRSGGSIYNEQFF.

CDR3 protein: CASSIDLGTRVEQYF. CDR3 DNA sequence: TGTGCCAGTAGTATAGATCTTGGGACAAGGGTCGAGCAGTACTTC. J is TRBJ2-7 and V is TRBV19; a possible D gene is TRBD1 (6 bases). The CDR3 consists of 15 residues. V was pared by 0 bases and J by 6 bases, with 15 bases between. Germline V CDR1 and CDR2: LNHDA, SQIVND (reference sequence).

The table lists this clone with a few counts. The chain combines TRBV7-9 with TRBJ1-2, with D possibly being TRBD1 (6 bases). The CDR3 runs to 13 residues. Germline V gene data show CDR1 as SEHNR and CDR2 as FQNEAQ (reference sequence). V shed 5 bases and J shed 2 bases, with 9 bases lying between them. CDR3 DNA sequence: TGTGCCAGCAGCCATGGACAGAACTATGGCTACACCTTC. It yields the protein CASSHGQNYGYTF.

The rearrangement joins TRBV5-1 to TRBJ1-2, with D possibly TRBD1 on 5 matching bases. V lost 2 bases and J 3 bases, leaving 8 bases between the germline ends. Germline V lookup: CDR1 SGHRS, CDR2 YFSETQ. The CDR3 is 13 amino acids. Here the CDR3 reads CASSFDSDYGYTF. DNA of the CDR3: TGCGCCAGCAGCTTCGACAGTGACTATGGCTACACCTTC.

The chain combines TRBV28 with TRBJ2-3; 9 nucleotides agree with TRBD1. Germline CDR1 reads MDHEN; CDR2 reads SYDVKM. The CDR3 runs 15 residues. The J segment lost 5 bases and the V segment lost 5 bases, leaving 8 bases of the junction unmatched. The CDR3 DNA reads TGTGCCAGCAGTGCCGGGACAGGGACATTAGATACGCAGTATTTT. Translated: CASSAGTGTLDTQYF.

This chain uses TRBV4-1 with TRBJ1-2; no clear D gene. The length of the CDR3 is 12 residues. V lost 4 bases, J lost 4 bases, and 7 bases lay in between. Germline V gives CDR1 MGHRA, CDR2 YSYEKL. CDR3 nucleotide sequence: TGCGCCAGCAGCCTCTCGGGCTATGGCTACACCTTC. It translates to CASSLSGYGYTF.

The chain uses TRBV7-9 and TRBJ1-6; 8 positions agree with TRBD1. The germline V gene has CDR1 SEHNR and CDR2 FQNEAQ (reference sequence). The trim removed 3 bases at V and 6 bases at J, leaving 1 base unmatched. CDR3 length: 14 amino acids. Here the CDR3 reads CASSFRGPNSPLHF. The CDR3 nucleotides read TGTGCCAGCAGCTTCAGGGGGCCTAATTCACCCCTCCACTTT.

V is TRBV9 and J is TRBJ2-1; D is unresolved. The CDR3 length is 13 residues. Germline V lookup: CDR1 SGDLS, CDR2 YYNGEE. V was clipped by 2 bases and J by 3 bases, with 6 bases between them. The CDR3 reads CASSVSVYNEQFF. The CDR3, as DNA: TGTGCCAGCAGCGTGAGTGTCTACAATGAGCAGTTCTTC.

This chain uses TRBV7-9 with TRBJ2-1, with D hard to call. V dropped 1 base and J dropped 4 bases, with 8 bases sitting between them. The CDR3 runs 14 residues. Germline CDR1 SEHNR, CDR2 FQNEAQ (reference sequence). DNA of the CDR3: TGTGCCAGCAGCTTAGAGCTCCCTTACAATGAGCAGTTCTTC. Residues: CASSLELPYNEQFF.

The table lists this clone with a few counts. The V call is TRBV2, the J call TRBJ1-5, with unresolved D. The CDR3 is made up of 15 amino acids. The germline V gene encodes CDR1 SNHLY and CDR2 FYNNEI. Trimming stripped 6 bases from V and 0 bases from J, with 12 bases between. For the CDR3, the DNA is TGTGCCAGCAGCTTAGATGGTGGTAGCAATCAGCCCCAGCATTTT. It translates to CASSLDGGSNQPQHF.

CDR3 sequence (DNA): TGTGCCAGCAGTGAAGCGGCAGGGGCAGGGCAGTACTTC. Its protein product is CASSEAAGAGQYF. The genes are TRBV2 and TRBJ2-7; a possible D gene is TRBD1 (6 bases). Germline V CDR1 and CDR2: SNHLY, FYNNEI. Trimming pared 0 bases from V and 9 bases from J, leaving 12 bases between. The CDR3 contains 13 residues.

The chain uses TRBV7-9 and TRBJ2-2; D possibly corresponds to TRBD1 (6 bases). Germline CDR1 is SEHNR and CDR2 is FQNEAQ (reference sequence). This CDR3 has 15 amino acids. V dropped 3 bases and J dropped 0 bases, with 8 bases sitting between them. DNA of the CDR3: TGTGCCAGCAGCTTTACAGGGCCGAACACCGGGGAGCTGTTTTTT. Amino acids: CASSFTGPNTGELFF.

This rearrangement joins TRBV9 to TRBJ2-7, with TRBD2 matching 8 bases. From germline, CDR1 is SGDLS and CDR2 YYNGEE. With V trimmed by 0 bases and J by 0 bases, 11 bases remained unmatched. The CDR3 is 18 amino acids. The chain's CDR3 is CASSVGAGAAQNSYEQYF. In DNA, the CDR3 is TGTGCCAGCAGCGTAGGAGCGGGGGCCGCACAGAACTCCTACGAGCAGTACTTC.

J is TRBJ2-3 and V is TRBV2, with D unclear. The CDR3 is made up of 14 amino acids. Trimming stripped 7 bases from V and 1 base from J, with 12 bases between. Germline CDR1 is SNHLY and CDR2 is FYNNEI. Here the CDR3 DNA reads TGTGCCAGCACCGAGGAACGGGGCACAGATACGCAGTATTTT. It encodes CASTEERGTDTQYF.